The entry below gives a single T cell receptor (beta chain) sequence along with its context. Assay used: immunoSEQ multiplex PCR; TCRdb lists only in-frame clones, some missing. This table has more than 85,000 clones, about 96% appearing once. The data derive from a study of T cells in pancreatic ductal adenocarcinoma. CDR1 and CDR2 from the germline V gene are SGHRS and YFSETQ. CDR3 length: 14 amino acids. V lost 4 bases and J lost 6, with 16 bases in between. Selected pancreatic ductal adenocarcinoma patients had undergone surgery without neoadjuvant therapy. The sequence derives from a human donor with pancreatic ductal adenocarcinoma. The V call is TRBV5-1, the J call TRBJ1-2; perhaps TRBD1 as D (5 bases). Sequencing was carried out using PBMCs. The CDR3 is CASSPVGVSNGYTF. The CDR3 region has the DNA TGCGCCAGCAGCCCGGTAGGGGTATCAAATGGCTACACCTTC.